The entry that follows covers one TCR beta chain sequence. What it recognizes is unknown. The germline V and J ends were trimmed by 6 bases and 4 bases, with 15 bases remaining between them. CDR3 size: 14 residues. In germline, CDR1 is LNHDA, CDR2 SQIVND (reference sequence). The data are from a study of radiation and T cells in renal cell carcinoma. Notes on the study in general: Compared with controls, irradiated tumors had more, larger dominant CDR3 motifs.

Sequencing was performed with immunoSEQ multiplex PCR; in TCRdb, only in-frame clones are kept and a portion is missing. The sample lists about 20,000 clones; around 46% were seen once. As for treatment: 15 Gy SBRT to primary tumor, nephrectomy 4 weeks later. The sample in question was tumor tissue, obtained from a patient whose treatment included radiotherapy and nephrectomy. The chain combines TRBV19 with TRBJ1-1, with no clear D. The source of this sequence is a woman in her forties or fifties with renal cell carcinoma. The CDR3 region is CASRLSETSTEAFF. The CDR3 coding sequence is TGTGCCAGTAGACTAAGTGAGACGAGCACTGAAGCTTTCTTT.